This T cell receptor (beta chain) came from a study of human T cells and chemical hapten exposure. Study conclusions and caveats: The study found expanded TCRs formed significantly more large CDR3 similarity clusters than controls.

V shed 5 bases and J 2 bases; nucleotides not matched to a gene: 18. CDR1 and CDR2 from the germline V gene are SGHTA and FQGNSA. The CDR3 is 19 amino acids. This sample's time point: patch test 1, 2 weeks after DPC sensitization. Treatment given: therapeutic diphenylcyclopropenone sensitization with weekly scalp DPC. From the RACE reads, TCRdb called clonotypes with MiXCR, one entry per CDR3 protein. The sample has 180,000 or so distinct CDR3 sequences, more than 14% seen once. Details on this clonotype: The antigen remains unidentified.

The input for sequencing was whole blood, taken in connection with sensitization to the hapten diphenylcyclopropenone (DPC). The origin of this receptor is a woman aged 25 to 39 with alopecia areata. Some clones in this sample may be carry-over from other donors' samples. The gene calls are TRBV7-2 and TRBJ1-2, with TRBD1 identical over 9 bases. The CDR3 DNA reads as TGTGCCAGCAGCCTAGGAACGGGACAGGGTAAATTTTCGAACTATGGCTACACCTTC. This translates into CASSLGTGQGKFSNYGYTF. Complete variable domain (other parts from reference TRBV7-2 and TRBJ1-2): GAGVSQSPSNKVTEKGKDVELRCDPISGHTALYWYRQSLGQGLEFLIYFQGNSAPDKSGLPSDRFSAERTGGSVSTLTIQRTQQEDSAVYLCASSLGTGQGKFSNYGYTFGSGTRLTVV.